Listed below are T cell receptor beta chains from one sample, sequenced in a study of regulatory T cells in long-lasting Graves disease. A single record per CDR3 protein comes from TCRdb applying MiXCR to the multiplex PCR reads. The sample lists 550,000 to 600,000 distinct CDR3 sequences; around 15% were seen once. Another study also made use of these data, one on T cells in Graves' hyperthyroidism and ophthalmopathy.

The source material was peripheral blood mononuclear cells (PBMCs), sampled at new diagnosis, from a patient treated with antithyroid drugs. These receptor sequences come from a man aged 18 to 29 with Graves disease. Both conserved end residues are part of each CDR3. Fields, in order: clone size, D gene, J gene, V gene, CDR3 protein, CDR3 DNA. The D gene is left open where the match is weak. Clone size is not always given. Where it is, it says once, few, many or a class for expanded clones.

clone size: .
D gene: TRBD1
J gene: TRBJ1-5
V gene: TRBV10-3
CDR3 protein: CAIGTGGDSNQPQHF
CDR3 DNA: TGTGCCATCGGGACAGGGGGTGATAGCAATCAGCCCCAGCATTTT

clone size: .
D gene: .
J gene: TRBJ2-7
V gene: TRBV28
CDR3 protein: CASSPWTSHGDEQYF
CDR3 DNA: TGTGCCAGCAGTCCTTGGACGTCCCACGGCGACGAGCAGTACTTC

clone size: few
D gene: TRBD1
J gene: TRBJ2-2
V gene: TRBV12-5
CDR3 protein: CASGLGTGYTGELFF
CDR3 DNA: TGTGCTAGTGGTTTGGGGACAGGTTACACCGGGGAGCTGTTTTTT

clone size: many
D gene: .
J gene: TRBJ2-1
V gene: TRBV18
CDR3 protein: CASSPPSSYNEQFF
CDR3 DNA: TGTGCCAGCTCACCCCCGAGCTCCTACAATGAGCAGTTCTTC

clone size: .
D gene: .
J gene: TRBJ2-7
V gene: TRBV5-1
CDR3 protein: CASSENYEQYF
CDR3 DNA: TGCGCCAGCAGCGAGAACTACGAGCAGTACTTC

clone size: few
D gene: .
J gene: TRBJ1-3
V gene: TRBV19
CDR3 protein: CASRQPSGNTIYF
CDR3 DNA: TGTGCCAGTAGACAGCCATCTGGAAACACCATATATTTT

clone size: few
D gene: TRBD1
J gene: TRBJ1-2
V gene: TRBV2
CDR3 protein: CASMGQGVDGYTF
CDR3 DNA: TGTGCCAGCATGGGACAGGGGGTAGATGGCTACACCTTC

clone size: many
D gene: .
J gene: TRBJ1-5
V gene: TRBV28
CDR3 protein: CASTWGRAGSVSNQPQHF
CDR3 DNA: TGTGCCAGCACGTGGGGCAGGGCGGGTTCGGTGAGCAATCAGCCCCAGCATTTT

clone size: many
D gene: TRBD2
J gene: TRBJ2-1
V gene: TRBV29-1
CDR3 protein: CSVVRSGSGGEQFF
CDR3 DNA: TGCAGCGTTGTTAGAAGCGGGAGCGGGGGTGAGCAGTTCTTC

clone size: .
D gene: TRBD2
J gene: TRBJ2-1
V gene: TRBV7-3
CDR3 protein: CASSLSWASGRRGEQFF
CDR3 DNA: TGTGCCAGCAGCTTAAGCTGGGCTAGCGGGAGGAGGGGTGAGCAGTTCTTC

clone size: many
D gene: .
J gene: TRBJ2-7
V gene: TRBV30
CDR3 protein: CAWSQDSSYEQYF
CDR3 DNA: TGTGCCTGGAGTCAAGACAGTTCCTACGAGCAGTACTTC

clone size: many
D gene: .
J gene: TRBJ2-1
V gene: TRBV7-9
CDR3 protein: CATTASSYNEQFF
CDR3 DNA: TGTGCCACTACGGCTAGCTCCTACAATGAGCAGTTCTTC

clone size: .
D gene: .
J gene: TRBJ2-3
V gene: TRBV19
CDR3 protein: CASSWASSTDTQYF
CDR3 DNA: TGTGCCAGTAGTTGGGCGTCTAGCACAGATACGCAGTATTTT

clone size: few
D gene: .
J gene: TRBJ2-3
V gene: TRBV20-1
CDR3 protein: CSVMPGTSTDTQYF
CDR3 DNA: TGCAGTGTCATGCCGGGGACTAGCACAGATACGCAGTATTTT

clone size: many
D gene: .
J gene: TRBJ2-3
V gene: TRBV20-1
CDR3 protein: CSAREPDGWRDTQYF
CDR3 DNA: TGCAGTGCTAGGGAACCCGATGGTTGGAGAGATACGCAGTATTTT

clone size: many
D gene: TRBD2
J gene: TRBJ2-3
V gene: TRBV9
CDR3 protein: CASSASGAADTQYF
CDR3 DNA: TGTGCCAGCAGCGCAAGCGGGGCAGCAGATACGCAGTATTTT

clone size: many
D gene: .
J gene: TRBJ2-4
V gene: TRBV20-1
CDR3 protein: CSAPDRRIQYF
CDR3 DNA: TGCAGTGCCCCGGATAGACGCATTCAGTACTTC

clone size: .
D gene: .
J gene: TRBJ2-3
V gene: TRBV9
CDR3 protein: CASSVGGKSTDTQYF
CDR3 DNA: TGTGCCAGCAGCGTAGGAGGGAAGAGCACAGATACGCAGTATTTT

clone size: .
D gene: .
J gene: TRBJ2-7
V gene: TRBV3-1
CDR3 protein: CASSPSGLYEQYF
CDR3 DNA: TGTGCCAGCAGCCCGTCGGGTCTCTACGAGCAGTACTTC

clone size: few
D gene: TRBD1
J gene: TRBJ1-2
V gene: TRBV29-1
CDR3 protein: CSVPDRAWGYTF
CDR3 DNA: TGCAGCGTTCCGGACAGGGCCTGGGGCTACACCTTC

clone size: few
D gene: TRBD1
J gene: TRBJ1-2
V gene: TRBV27
CDR3 protein: CASSSRQGARTSSYGYTF
CDR3 DNA: TGTGCCAGCAGTTCACGACAGGGGGCGCGCACTAGTAGCTATGGCTACACCTTC

clone size: few
D gene: .
J gene: TRBJ1-1
V gene: TRBV12-3/TRBV12-4
CDR3 protein: CASSLAGGVTEAFF
CDR3 DNA: TGTGCCAGCAGTTTAGCGGGGGGCGTCACTGAAGCTTTCTTT

clone size: many
D gene: .
J gene: TRBJ1-6
V gene: TRBV12-3/TRBV12-4
CDR3 protein: CASSSTGPESPLHF
CDR3 DNA: TGTGCCAGCAGTTCAACAGGACCAGAATCACCCCTCCACTTT